Listed below are T cell receptor beta chains from one sample, sequenced in a study of glioma-infiltrating T cells. TCRdb reprocessed the multiplex PCR reads via MiXCR and lists one record per CDR3 protein. The sample gives 170,000 or so distinct CDR3 sequences, under 55% of which show up once; 5% to 5.5% is in the top ten. Source material: glioma tissue, nonneoplastic brain tissue, or PBMCs (not recorded which). Every receptor here comes from a human donor with low-grade glioma or glioblastoma, undergoing nonglioma brain surgery, or in good health (not recorded which). The CDR3 runs from the conserved cysteine through the conserved F or W. The D gene is left open where the match is weak. The size of a clone is reported for some rows only, either as once, few or many, or as a class for expanded clones.

clone size | D gene | J gene | V gene | CDR3 protein | CDR3 DNA
many | TRBD1 | TRBJ1-1 | TRBV2 | CASSKGGTVNTEAFF | TGTGCCAGCAGCAAGGGGGGGACAGTGAACACTGAAGCTTTCTTT
many | NA | TRBJ2-4 | TRBV25-1 | CASSLGGIQYF | TGTGCCAGCAGTCTCGGGGGCATTCAGTACTTC
many | TRBD2 | TRBJ2-7 | TRBV6-1 | CASSEGGGTSVLYEQYF | TGTGCCAGCAGTGAAGGTGGGGGGACTAGTGTCTTGTACGAGCAGTACTTC
NA | TRBD1 | TRBJ1-1 | TRBV2 | CASMTQDRAGTEAFF | TGTGCCAGCATGACCCAGGACAGGGCGGGCACTGAAGCTTTCTTT
many | NA | TRBJ2-5 | TRBV27 | CASSPDGHQETQYF | TGTGCCAGCAGCCCCGACGGCCACCAAGAGACCCAGTACTTC
NA | TRBD2 | TRBJ2-5 | TRBV5-1 | CASSTTSGIETQYF | TGCGCCAGCAGCACGACTAGCGGGATAGAGACCCAGTACTTC
many | NA | TRBJ2-7 | TRBV20-1 | CSALKGVWEQYF | TGCAGTGCTCTCAAGGGGGTTTGGGAGCAGTACTTC
NA | NA | TRBJ2-3 | TRBV7-8 | CASSPLGLADNFAQYF | TGTGCCAGCAGCCCATTGGGGCTAGCAGATAATTTTGCGCAGTATTTT
few | TRBD2 | TRBJ2-7 | TRBV29-1 | CSVGSQGTRGHEQYF | TGCAGCGTTGGATCCCAGGGGACTAGAGGCCACGAGCAGTACTTC
NA | TRBD2 | TRBJ2-1 | TRBV12-3/TRBV12-4 | CASSALAGFYNEQFF | TGTGCCAGCAGTGCACTAGCGGGTTTCTACAATGAGCAGTTCTTC
many | NA | TRBJ2-7 | TRBV15 | CATSSSWPSYEQYF | TGTGCCACCAGCAGCTCATGGCCGTCCTACGAGCAGTACTTC
few | NA | TRBJ1-4 | TRBV2 | CASTSDPRNEKLFF | TGTGCCAGCACCTCAGATCCGAGAAATGAAAAACTGTTTTTT
NA | NA | TRBJ1-6 | TRBV5-6 | CASSLYADNSPLHF | TGTGCCAGCAGCTTATACGCAGATAATTCACCCCTCCACTTT
many | TRBD1 | TRBJ1-1 | TRBV6-1 | CASSQWTGVWTEAFF | TGTGCCAGCAGTCAATGGACAGGGGTATGGACTGAAGCTTTCTTT
few | NA | TRBJ2-7 | TRBV29-1 | CSVVTSYEQYF | TGCAGCGTCGTGACATCCTACGAGCAGTACTTC
NA | NA | TRBJ2-1 | TRBV7-8 | CASSHFFGGDTGNEQFF | TGTGCCAGCAGCCATTTTTTCGGGGGAGACACAGGGAATGAGCAGTTCTTC
NA | NA | TRBJ2-7 | TRBV6-1 | CASSEGIGRSRQYF | TGTGCCAGCAGTGAAGGTATCGGGAGAAGCAGGCAGTACTTC
many | NA | TRBJ2-3 | TRBV20-1 | CSAIVRDTDTQYF | TGCAGTGCTATAGTTCGGGACACAGATACGCAGTATTTT
many | TRBD1 | TRBJ1-5 | TRBV28 | CASSFSSTGSAQHF | TGTGCCAGCAGTTTTTCCTCGACAGGGTCAGCCCAGCATTTT
many | NA | TRBJ2-1 | TRBV7-2 | CASSLAGYNNEQFF | TGTGCCAGCAGCTTAGCGGGATATAACAATGAGCAGTTCTTC
NA | NA | TRBJ2-3 | TRBV4-1 | CASSNPLVDVSDTQYF | TGCGCCAGCAGCAATCCCCTAGTGGATGTATCAGATACGCAGTATTTT
many | NA | TRBJ1-1 | TRBV29-1 | CSVERVRAFF | TGCAGCGTTGAAAGGGTGAGAGCTTTCTTT